This entry concerns a single TCR beta chain. Its antigen remains unknown. The same CDR3 also results from other DNA sequences found in this sample. These data originate in a study of shared clonotypes between healthy human individuals. Study-wide context: The cohort comprised a couple of women and a few men. Their ages spanned 18 to 49 years.

Healthy and HIV-negative, the adult donors had no recent acute infections or vaccinations. The CDR3 runs to 14 residues. Trimming took off 1 base at V and 5 bases at J, with 9 bases between the two ends. Looked up from germline, CDR1 is SGHVS and CDR2 is FQNEAQ. Method: immunoSEQ multiplex PCR; TCRdb's copy keeps in-frame clones and lacks some. This sample carries 2 million to 2.5 million clones, around 92% of them seen once, and the ten largest clones take about 0.36%. The study's findings and limits: Sampling involved blood alone; tissue repertoires likely differ. Between several donors, naive CD4 clonotypes were shared at a level of about 5%.

This TCR came from a man aged 18 to 30 in good health. Some clones in this sample may be carry-over from other donors' samples. The sequencing input was naive CD4+ T cells from PBMCs. The subset was: CD45RA+ positively selected. V is TRBV7-8 and J is TRBJ1-5, with a weak D call TRBD1 (5 bases). CDR3 DNA sequence: TGTGCCAGCAGCTTAGAGGGACGGTATCAGCCCCAGCATTTT. This translates into CASSLEGRYQPQHF.